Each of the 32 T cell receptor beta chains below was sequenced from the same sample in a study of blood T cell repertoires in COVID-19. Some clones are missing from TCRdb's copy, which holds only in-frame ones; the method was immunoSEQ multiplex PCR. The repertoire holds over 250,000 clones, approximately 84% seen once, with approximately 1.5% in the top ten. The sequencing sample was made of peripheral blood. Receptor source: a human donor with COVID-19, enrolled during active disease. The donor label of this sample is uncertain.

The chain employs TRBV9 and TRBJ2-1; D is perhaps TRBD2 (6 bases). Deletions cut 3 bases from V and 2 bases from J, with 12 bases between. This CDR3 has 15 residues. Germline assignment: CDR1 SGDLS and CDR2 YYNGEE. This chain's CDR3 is CASSGDSGAYNEQFF. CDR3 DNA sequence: TGTGCCAGCAGCGGGGATAGCGGAGCCTACAATGAGCAGTTCTTC.

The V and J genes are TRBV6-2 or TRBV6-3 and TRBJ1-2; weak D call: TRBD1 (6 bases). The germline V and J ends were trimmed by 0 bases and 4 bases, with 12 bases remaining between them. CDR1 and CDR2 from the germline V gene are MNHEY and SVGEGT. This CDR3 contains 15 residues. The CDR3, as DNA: TGTGCCAGCAGTTACTCGAGGCAGGGGACCTATGGCTACACCTTC. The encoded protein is CASSYSRQGTYGYTF.

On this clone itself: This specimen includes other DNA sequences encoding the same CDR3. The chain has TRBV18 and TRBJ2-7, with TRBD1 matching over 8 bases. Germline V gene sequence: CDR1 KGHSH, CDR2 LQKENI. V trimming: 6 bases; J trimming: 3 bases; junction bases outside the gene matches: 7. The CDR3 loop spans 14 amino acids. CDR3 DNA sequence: TGTGCCAGCTCCCCTGGGACAGGCGGCTACGAGCAGTACTTC. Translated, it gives CASSPGTGGYEQYF.

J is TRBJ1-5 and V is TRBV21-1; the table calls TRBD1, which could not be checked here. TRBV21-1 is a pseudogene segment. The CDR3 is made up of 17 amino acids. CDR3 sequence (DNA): TGTGCCAGCAGCAAAGAGAGGCTGGACAGGGGGCGGCAGCCCCAGCATTTT. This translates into CASSKERLDRGRQPQHF.

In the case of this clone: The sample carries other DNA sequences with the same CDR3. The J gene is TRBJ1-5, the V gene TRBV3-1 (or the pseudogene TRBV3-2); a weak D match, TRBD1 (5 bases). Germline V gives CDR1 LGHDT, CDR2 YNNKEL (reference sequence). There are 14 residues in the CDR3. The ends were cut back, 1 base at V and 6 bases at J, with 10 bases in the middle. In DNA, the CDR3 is TGTGCCAGCAGCCAAGGCCAGGGCGGTCAGCCCCAGCATTTT. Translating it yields CASSQGQGGQPQHF.

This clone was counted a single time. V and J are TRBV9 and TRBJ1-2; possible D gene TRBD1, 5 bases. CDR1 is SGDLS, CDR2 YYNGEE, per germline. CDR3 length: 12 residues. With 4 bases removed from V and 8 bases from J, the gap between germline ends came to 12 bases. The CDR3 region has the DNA TGTGCCAGCAGCTCCGGGGGTCGGGGCTACACCTTC. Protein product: CASSSGGRGYTF. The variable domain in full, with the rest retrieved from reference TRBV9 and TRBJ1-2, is DSGVTQTPKHLITATGQRVTLRCSPRSGDLSVYWYQQSLDQGLQFLIQYYNGEERAKGNILERFSAQQFPDLHSELNLSSLELGDSALYFCASSSGGRGYTFGSGTRLTVV.

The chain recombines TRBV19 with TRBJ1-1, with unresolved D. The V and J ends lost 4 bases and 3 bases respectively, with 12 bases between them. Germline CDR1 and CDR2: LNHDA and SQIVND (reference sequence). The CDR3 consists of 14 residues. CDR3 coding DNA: TGTGCCAGTAGTAGTCCGGGAAAGGACACTGAAGCTTTCTTT. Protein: CASSSPGKDTEAFF.

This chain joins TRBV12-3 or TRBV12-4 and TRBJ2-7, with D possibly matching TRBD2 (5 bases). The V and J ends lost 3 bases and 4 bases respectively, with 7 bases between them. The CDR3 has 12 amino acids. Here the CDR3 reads CASSFGGYEQYF. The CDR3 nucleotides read TGTGCCAGCAGTTTCGGAGGATACGAGCAGTACTTC.

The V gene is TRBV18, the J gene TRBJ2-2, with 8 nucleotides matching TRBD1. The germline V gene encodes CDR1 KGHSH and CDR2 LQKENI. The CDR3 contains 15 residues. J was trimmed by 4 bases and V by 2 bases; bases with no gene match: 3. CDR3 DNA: TGTGCCAGCTCACCAGAGACAGGGGCCACCGGGGAGCTGTTTTTT. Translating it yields CASSPETGATGELFF. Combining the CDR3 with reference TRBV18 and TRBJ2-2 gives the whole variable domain NAGVMQNPRHLVRRRGQEARLRCSPMKGHSHVYWYRQLPEEGLKFMVYLQKENIIDESGMPKERFSAEFPKEGPSILRIQQVVRGDSAAYFCASSPETGATGELFFGEGSRLTVL.

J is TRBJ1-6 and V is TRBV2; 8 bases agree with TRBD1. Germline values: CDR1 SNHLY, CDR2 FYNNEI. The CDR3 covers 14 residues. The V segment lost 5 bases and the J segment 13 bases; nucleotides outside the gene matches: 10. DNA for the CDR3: TGTGCCAGCAGTCTGGACAGGGAAGAATCCCCCCTCCACTTT. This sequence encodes CASSLDREESPLHF.

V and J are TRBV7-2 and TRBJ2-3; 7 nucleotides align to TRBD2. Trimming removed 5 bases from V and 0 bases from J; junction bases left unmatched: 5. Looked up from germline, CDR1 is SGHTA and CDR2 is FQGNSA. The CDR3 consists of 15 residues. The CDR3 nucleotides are TGTGCCAGCAGCCAGGGACTAACTAGCACAGATACGCAGTATTTT. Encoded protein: CASSQGLTSTDTQYF.

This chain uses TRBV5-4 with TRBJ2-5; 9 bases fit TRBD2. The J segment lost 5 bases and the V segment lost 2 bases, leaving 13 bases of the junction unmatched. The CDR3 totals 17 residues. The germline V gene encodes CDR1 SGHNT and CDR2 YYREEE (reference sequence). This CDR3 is CASSFWAGGPSGETQYF. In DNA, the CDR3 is TGTGCCAGCAGCTTTTGGGCGGGAGGGCCCTCTGGGGAGACCCAGTACTTC.

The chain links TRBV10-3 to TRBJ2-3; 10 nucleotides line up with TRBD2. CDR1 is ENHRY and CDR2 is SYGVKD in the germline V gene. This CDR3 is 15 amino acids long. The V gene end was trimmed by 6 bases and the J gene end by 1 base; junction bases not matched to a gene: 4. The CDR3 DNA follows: TGTGCCATCAGACCCGGGACTAGCGGCACAGATACGCAGTATTTT. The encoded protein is CAIRPGTSGTDTQYF.

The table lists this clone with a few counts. This CDR3 reads CASSEGGGSLGQPQHF. DNA for the CDR3: TGTGCCAGCAGTGAAGGGGGGGGCAGCCTGGGTCAGCCCCAGCATTTT. The gene calls are TRBV25-1 and TRBJ1-5, with D perhaps TRBD1 (6 bases). In germline, CDR1 is MGHDK, CDR2 SYGVNS. Deletions cut 2 bases from V and 6 bases from J, with 17 bases between. This CDR3 has 16 amino acids.

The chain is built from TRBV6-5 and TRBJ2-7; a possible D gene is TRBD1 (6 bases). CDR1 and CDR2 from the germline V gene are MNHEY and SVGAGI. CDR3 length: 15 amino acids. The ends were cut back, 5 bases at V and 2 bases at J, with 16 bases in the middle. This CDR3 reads CASSKRQVHTYEQYF. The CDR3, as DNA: TGTGCCAGCAGTAAGAGACAGGTGCATACCTACGAGCAGTACTTC.

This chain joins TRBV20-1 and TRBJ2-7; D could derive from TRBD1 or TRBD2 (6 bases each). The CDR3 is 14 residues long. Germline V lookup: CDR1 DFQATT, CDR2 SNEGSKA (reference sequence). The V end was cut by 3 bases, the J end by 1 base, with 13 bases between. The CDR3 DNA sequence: TGCAGTGCTAGTGGGGGGCTCCCTTCCTACGAGCAGTACTTC. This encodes CSASGGLPSYEQYF.

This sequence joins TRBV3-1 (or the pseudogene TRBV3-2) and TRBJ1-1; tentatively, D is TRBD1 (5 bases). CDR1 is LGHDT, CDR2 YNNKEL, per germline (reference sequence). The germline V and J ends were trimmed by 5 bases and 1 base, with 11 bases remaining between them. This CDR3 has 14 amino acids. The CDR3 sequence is CASSWGGQNTEAFF. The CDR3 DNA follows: TGTGCCAGCAGCTGGGGGGGTCAGAACACTGAAGCTTTCTTT.

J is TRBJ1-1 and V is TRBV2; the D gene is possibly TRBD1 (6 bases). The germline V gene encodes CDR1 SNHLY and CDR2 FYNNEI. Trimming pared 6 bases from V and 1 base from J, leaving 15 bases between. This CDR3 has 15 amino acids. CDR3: CASRVQGIRNTEAFF. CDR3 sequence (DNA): TGTGCCAGCAGGGTACAGGGAATAAGGAACACTGAAGCTTTCTTT.

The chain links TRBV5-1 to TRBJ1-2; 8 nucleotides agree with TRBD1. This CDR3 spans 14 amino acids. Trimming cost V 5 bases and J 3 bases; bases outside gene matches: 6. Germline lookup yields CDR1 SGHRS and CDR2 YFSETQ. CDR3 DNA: TGCGCCAGCAGTCCAGGGGGCGGTGACTATGGCTACACCTTC. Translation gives CASSPGGGDYGYTF.

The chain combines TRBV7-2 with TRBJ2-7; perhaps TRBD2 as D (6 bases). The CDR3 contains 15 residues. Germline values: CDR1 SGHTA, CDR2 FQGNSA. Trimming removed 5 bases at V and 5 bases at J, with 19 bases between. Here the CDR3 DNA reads TGTGCCAGCAGCCGCGGGACCCTGGAAATTGACGAGCAGTACTTC. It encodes CASSRGTLEIDEQYF.

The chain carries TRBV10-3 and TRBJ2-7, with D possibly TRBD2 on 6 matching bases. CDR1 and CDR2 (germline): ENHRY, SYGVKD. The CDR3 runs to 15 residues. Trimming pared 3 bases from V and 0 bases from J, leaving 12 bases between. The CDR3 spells CAISEGLGGSYEQYF. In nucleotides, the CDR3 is TGTGCCATCAGTGAAGGGTTGGGGGGCTCCTACGAGCAGTACTTC.

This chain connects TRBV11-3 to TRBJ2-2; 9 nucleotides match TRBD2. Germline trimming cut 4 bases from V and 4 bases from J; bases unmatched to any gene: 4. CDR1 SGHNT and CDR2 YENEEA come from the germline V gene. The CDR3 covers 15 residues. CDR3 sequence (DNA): TGTGCCAGCAGCTCGGCGGGAGGGGGCACCGGGGAGCTGTTTTTT. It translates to CASSSAGGGTGELFF.

The CDR3 here is CASSLDRRNSPLHF. The CDR3 nucleotides are TGTGCCAGCAGCCTGGACAGGAGAAATTCACCCCTCCACTTT. This chain uses TRBV5-6 with TRBJ1-6; 7 positions match TRBD1. The V segment lost 4 bases and the J segment 7 bases; nucleotides outside the gene matches: 5. The CDR3 contains 14 residues. Germline CDR1 and CDR2: SGHDT and YYEEEE.

CDR3 DNA sequence: TGTGCCATCAGTGAAGGTCAGCGAAACTATGGCTACACCTTC. Translation gives CAISEGQRNYGYTF. The chain carries TRBV10-3 and TRBJ1-2; D gene uncertain. CDR3 length equals 14 residues. Trimming took 3 bases from V and 2 from J, leaving 10 bases between them. Germline CDR1 and CDR2: ENHRY and SYGVKD.

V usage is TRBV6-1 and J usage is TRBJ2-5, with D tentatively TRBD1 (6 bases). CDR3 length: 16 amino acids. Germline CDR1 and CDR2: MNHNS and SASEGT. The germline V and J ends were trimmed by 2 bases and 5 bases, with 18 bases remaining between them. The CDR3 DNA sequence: TGTGCCAGCAGTGAACTGGGGTCAGGGGCAGGCGAGACCCAGTACTTC. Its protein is CASSELGSGAGETQYF.

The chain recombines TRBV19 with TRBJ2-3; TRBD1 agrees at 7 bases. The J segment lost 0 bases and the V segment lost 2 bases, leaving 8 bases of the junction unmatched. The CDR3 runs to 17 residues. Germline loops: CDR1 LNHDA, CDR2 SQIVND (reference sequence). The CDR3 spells CASSIQQGSLSTDTQYF. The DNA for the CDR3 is TGTGCCAGTAGTATACAACAGGGGAGCCTTAGCACAGATACGCAGTATTTT.

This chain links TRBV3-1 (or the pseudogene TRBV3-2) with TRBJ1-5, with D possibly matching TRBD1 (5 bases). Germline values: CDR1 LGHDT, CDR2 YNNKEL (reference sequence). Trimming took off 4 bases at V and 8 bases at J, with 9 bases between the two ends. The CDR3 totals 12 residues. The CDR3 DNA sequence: TGTGCCAGCAGCCGCTGGGGGGAGCCCCAGCATTTT. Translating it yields CASSRWGEPQHF.

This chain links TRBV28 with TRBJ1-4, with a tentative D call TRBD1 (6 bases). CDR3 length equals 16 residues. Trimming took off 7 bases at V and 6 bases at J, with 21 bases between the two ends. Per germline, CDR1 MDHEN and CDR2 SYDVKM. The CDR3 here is CASTLGAGDFDEKLFF. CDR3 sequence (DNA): TGTGCCAGCACCCTTGGGGCAGGGGATTTCGATGAAAAACTGTTTTTT.

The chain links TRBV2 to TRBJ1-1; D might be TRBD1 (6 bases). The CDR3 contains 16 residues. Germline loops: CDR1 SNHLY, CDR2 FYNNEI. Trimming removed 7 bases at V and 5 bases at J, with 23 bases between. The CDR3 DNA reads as TGTGCCAGCATCCGATCGTCTTGGGGAGGGGGGACTGAAGCTTTCTTT. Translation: CASIRSSWGGGTEAFF. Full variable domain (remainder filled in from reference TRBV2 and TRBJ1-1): EPEVTQTPSHQVTQMGQEVILRCVPISNHLYFYWYRQILGQKVEFLVSFYNNEISEKSEIFDDQFSVERPDGSNFTLKIRSTKLEDSAMYFCASIRSSWGGGTEAFFGQGTRLTVV.

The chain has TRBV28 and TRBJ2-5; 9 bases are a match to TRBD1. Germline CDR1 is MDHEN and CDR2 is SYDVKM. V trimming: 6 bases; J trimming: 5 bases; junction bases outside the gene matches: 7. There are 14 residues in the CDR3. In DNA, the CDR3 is TGTGCCAGCAGACCGGGACAGGGTCGGGAGACCCAGTACTTC. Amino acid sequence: CASRPGQGRETQYF.

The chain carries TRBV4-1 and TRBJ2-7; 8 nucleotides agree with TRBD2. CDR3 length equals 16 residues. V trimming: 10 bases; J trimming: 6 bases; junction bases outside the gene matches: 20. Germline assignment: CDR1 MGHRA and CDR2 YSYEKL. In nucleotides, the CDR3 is TGCGCCACAGCGGGGGCGGAGAGGAGCGGGATACGCGAGCAGTACTTC. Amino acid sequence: CATAGAERSGIREQYF.

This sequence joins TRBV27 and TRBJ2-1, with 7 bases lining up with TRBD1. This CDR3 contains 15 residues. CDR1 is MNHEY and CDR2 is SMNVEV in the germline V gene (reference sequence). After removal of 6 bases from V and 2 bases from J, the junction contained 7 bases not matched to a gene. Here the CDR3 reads CASRHDRDPYNEQFF. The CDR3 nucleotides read TGTGCCAGCAGACATGACAGGGACCCCTACAATGAGCAGTTCTTC.